This TCR beta chain was profiled in a study of chemoradiotherapy in HPV16-positive cancers. Method: immunoSEQ multiplex PCR; TCRdb's copy keeps in-frame clones and lacks some. The sample includes tens of thousands of clones, 88% of them seen just once. Repeated repertoire sampling spanned the course of chemoradiotherapy. Germline CDR1 is SNHLY and CDR2 is FYNNEI. The ends were cut back, 2 bases at V and 6 bases at J, with 11 bases in the middle. CDR3 length equals 13 residues. The rearrangement uses TRBV2 and TRBJ2-7; D uncertain. The sequence was collected from a human donor with HPV-associated anogenital cancer. Sequences were derived from blood, sampled from a patient who underwent chemoradiotherapy. The CDR3 loop reads CASSERVLFEQYF. CDR3 bases: TGTGCCAGCAGTGAACGCGTATTGTTCGAGCAGTACTTC.